In its sample, the clone carrying this T cell receptor (beta chain) was seen a few times. The antigen remains unidentified. Between the trimmed V and J ends, which lost 1 base and 0 bases, there was a span of 16 bases. Germline V CDR1 and CDR2: MGHRA, YSYEKL. The CDR3 runs to 18 residues. These data originate in a study of cytomegalovirus exposure and HLA in healthy donors. 60 Vbeta and 13 Jbeta primers were used in PCR. TCRdb keeps only in-frame clones here, not all; method: immunoSEQ multiplex PCR. The table records roughly 200,000 clones, 79% of them present only once. Regarding the study as a whole: An analysis done earlier found most TCR beta V segments productive about 87% or about 30% of the time. Confirmation was obtained in vitro that a few CMV-associated chains are specific for CMV antigens. In a later analysis, specific HLA alleles were associated with approximately 16,000 TCR beta sequences at a 0.05 false discovery rate.

Material: PBMCs. This rearrangement joins TRBV4-1 to TRBJ2-1, with D unresolved. The sequence derives from a middle-aged woman in good health and CMV-seronegative. As DNA, the CDR3 is TGCGCCAGCAGCCAAGTGGATATGGGCTTTAGCTCCTACAATGAGCAGTTCTTC. Protein product: CASSQVDMGFSSYNEQFF.